The clone carrying this T cell receptor beta chain was detected many times. Its antigen is currently unknown. The data originate from a study of T cells in Graves' hyperthyroidism and ophthalmopathy. On the study more broadly: Prior to any treatment, at the point of initial diagnosis, peripheral blood was collected.

The source material, RNA transcripts, was used to amplify TCR beta CDR3 regions. A first-round RT-PCR of the TCR CDR3 used the HTBI primer set. In TCRdb, the multiplex PCR reads were re-called with MiXCR into one record per CDR3 protein. In the table there are hundreds of thousands of distinct CDR3 sequences, roughly 15% of which are singletons. There are 15 residues in the CDR3. Trimming took 5 bases from V and 7 from J, leaving 21 bases between them. Germline CDR1 MDHEN, CDR2 SYDVKM. Overall study results and limits: Ophthalmopathy cases were set apart from stable hyperthyroidism by a 13 V-J model. Ophthalmopathy got predicted by the model a median about six months before its onset.

The chain carries TRBV28 and TRBJ2-7; D may be TRBD1 (6 bases). The sequence came from a woman aged 40 to 50 with Graves' ophthalmopathy. The sequenced material came from blood. CDR3 sequence: CASSEIGTNTLEQYF. In DNA, the CDR3 is TGTGCCAGCAGTGAAATAGGGACAAACACGTTGGAGCAGTACTTC.